This TCR beta chain stems from a study of T cells expressing NK-cell markers. Background on the study: HCMV serostatus: seven of eight sequenced donors positive, one negative. Broader study findings: Unclear, still, was the HCMV specificity of the expanded NKG2C+ T cell clones. Each of 5 to 7 donors carried dominant NKG2C+ clonotypes accounting for about 1.0-8% of CD8+ T cells.

UMIs accompanied the 5'RACE template switching by which TCR beta cDNA was made. With the 5' RACE reads reprocessed, TCRdb shows one record per CDR3 protein and no DNA. The sample table includes approximately 380,000 distinct CDR3 sequences. A remark on this clonotype: The antigen remains unidentified.

CDR3 length: 15 amino acids. Germline CDR1 and CDR2: DFQATT and SNEGSKA (reference sequence). Input material: blood T cells: a sorted CD56 or NKG2C T cell subset, CD4+ or CD8+ T cells, or bulk PBMC T cells (not recorded which). The gene calls are TRBV20-1 and TRBJ2-2; the D call from TCRdb, TRBD1, cannot be confirmed without DNA. This clonotype was sampled from a man aged 18 to 69 in good health. Here the CDR3 reads CSAERGESRTGELFF.